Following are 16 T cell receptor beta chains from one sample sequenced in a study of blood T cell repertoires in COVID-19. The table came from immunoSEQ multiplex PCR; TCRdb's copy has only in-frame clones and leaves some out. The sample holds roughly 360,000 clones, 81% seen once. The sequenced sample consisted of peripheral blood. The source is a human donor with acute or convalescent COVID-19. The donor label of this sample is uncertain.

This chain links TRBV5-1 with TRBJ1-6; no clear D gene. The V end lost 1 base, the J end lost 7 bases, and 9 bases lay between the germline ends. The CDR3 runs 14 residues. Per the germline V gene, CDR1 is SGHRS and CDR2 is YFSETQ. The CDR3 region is CASSLRERNSPLHF. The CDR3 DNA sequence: TGCGCCAGCAGCTTGAGGGAGAGGAATTCACCCCTCCACTTT.

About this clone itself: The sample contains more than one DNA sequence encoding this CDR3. The CDR3 nucleotides are TGTGCCTGGAGTGTCGGTAGCAATCAGCCCCAGCATTTT. This encodes CAWSVGSNQPQHF. J is TRBJ1-5 and V is TRBV30, with unresolved D. Germline V gene data show CDR1 as GTSNPN and CDR2 as SVGIG (reference sequence). The CDR3 contains 13 residues. The ends were cut back, 0 bases at V and 0 bases at J, with 3 bases in the middle.

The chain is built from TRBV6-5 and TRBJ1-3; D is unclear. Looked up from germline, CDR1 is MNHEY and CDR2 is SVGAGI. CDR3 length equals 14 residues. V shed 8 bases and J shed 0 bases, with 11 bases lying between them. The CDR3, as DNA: TGTGCCAGCCGACTTACGTCCTCTGGAAACACCATATATTTT. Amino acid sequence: CASRLTSSGNTIYF.

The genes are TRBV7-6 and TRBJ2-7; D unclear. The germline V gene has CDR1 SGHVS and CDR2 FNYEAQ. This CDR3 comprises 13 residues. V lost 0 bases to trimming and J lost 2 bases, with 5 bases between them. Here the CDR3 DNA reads TGTGCCAGCAGCTTAGCACAGACCTACGAGCAGTACTTC. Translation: CASSLAQTYEQYF.

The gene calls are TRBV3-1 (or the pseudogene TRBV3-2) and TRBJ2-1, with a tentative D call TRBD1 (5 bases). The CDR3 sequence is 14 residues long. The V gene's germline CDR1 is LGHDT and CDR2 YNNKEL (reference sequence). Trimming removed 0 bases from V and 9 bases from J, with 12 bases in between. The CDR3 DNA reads TGTGCCAGCAGCCAAGACAGGGATTTCGGTGAGCAGTTCTTC. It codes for CASSQDRDFGEQFF.

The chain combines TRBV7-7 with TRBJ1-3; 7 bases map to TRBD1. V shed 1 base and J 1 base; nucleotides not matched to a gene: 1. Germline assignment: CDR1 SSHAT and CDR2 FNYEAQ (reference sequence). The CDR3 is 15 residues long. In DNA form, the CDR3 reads TGTGCCAGCAGCTTAGGACAGGGATCTGGAAACACCATATATTTT. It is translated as CASSLGQGSGNTIYF.

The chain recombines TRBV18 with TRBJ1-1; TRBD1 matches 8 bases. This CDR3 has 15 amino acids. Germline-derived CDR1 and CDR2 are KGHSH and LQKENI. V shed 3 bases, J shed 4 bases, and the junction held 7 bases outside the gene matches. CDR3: CASSPPGGIGTEAFF. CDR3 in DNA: TGTGCCAGCTCACCGCCAGGGGGCATCGGCACTGAAGCTTTCTTT.

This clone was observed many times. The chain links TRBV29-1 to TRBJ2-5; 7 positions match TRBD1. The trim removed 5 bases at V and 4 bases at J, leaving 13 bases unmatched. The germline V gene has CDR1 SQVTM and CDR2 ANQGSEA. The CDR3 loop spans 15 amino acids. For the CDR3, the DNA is TGCAGCGTTACTCCCAGACAGGGAAGAACAGAGACCCAGTACTTC. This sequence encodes CSVTPRQGRTETQYF.

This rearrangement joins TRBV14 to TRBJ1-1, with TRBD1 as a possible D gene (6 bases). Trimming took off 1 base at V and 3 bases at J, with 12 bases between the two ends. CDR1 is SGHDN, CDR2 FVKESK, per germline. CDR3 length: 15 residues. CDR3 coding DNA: TGTGCCAGCAGCCAAGGATTCCAGGGGCACACTGAAGCTTTCTTT. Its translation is CASSQGFQGHTEAFF.

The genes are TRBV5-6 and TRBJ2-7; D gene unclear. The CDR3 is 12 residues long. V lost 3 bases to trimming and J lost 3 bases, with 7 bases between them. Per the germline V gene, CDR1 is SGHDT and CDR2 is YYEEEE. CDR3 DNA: TGTGCCAGCAGCTCGTCCTACTACGAGCAGTACTTC. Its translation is CASSSSYYEQYF.

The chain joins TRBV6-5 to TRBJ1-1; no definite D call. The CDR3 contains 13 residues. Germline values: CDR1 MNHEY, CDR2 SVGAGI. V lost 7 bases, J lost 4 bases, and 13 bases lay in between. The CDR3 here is CASKPPTTTEAFF. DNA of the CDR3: TGTGCCAGCAAGCCACCCACCACCACTGAAGCTTTCTTT.

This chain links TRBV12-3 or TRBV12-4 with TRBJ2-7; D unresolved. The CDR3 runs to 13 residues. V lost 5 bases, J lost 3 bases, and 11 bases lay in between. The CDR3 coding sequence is TGTGCCAGCAGTCCCGCGCACCTCTACGAGCAGTACTTC. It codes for CASSPAHLYEQYF.

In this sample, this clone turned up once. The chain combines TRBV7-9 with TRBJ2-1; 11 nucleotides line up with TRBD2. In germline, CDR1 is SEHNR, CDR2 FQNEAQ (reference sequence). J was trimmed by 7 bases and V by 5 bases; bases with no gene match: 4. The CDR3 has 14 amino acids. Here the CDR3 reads CASSLTSGRNEQFF. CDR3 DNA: TGTGCCAGCAGCCTCACTAGCGGGAGAAATGAGCAGTTCTTC.

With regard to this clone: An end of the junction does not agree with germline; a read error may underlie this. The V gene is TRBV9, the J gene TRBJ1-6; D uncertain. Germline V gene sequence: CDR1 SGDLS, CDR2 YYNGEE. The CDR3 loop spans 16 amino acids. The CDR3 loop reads CTSSVEGSSYNSPLHF. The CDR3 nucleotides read TGTACCAGCAGCGTCGAAGGGAGCTCCTATAATTCACCCCTCCACTTT.

The CDR3 DNA reads TGTGCCAGCAGTGATTGGGGCGGAACAGATACGCAGTATTTT. Its translation is CASSDWGGTDTQYF. This chain uses TRBV2 with TRBJ2-3; TRBD1 is a possible D gene (5 bases). Per germline, CDR1 SNHLY and CDR2 FYNNEI. The CDR3 has 14 amino acids. With 3 bases removed from V and 3 bases from J, the gap between germline ends came to 10 bases.

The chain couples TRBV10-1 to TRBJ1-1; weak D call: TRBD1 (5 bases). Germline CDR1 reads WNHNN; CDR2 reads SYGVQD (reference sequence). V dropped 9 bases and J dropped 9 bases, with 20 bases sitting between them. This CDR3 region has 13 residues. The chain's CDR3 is CASSKPGRNQAFF. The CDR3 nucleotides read TGCGCCAGTTCCAAGCCAGGGCGTAATCAAGCTTTCTTT.